The 6 T cell receptor beta chains below were found in one sample sequenced in a study of blood T cells in healthy people across ages. Then a second PCR, running about 6 to 12 cycles, was carried out with a sample-barcoded 5' primer and a J-beta primer mix. TCRdb analysed the 5' RACE reads with MiXCR anew, one entry per CDR3 protein. The repertoire holds about 1.6 million distinct CDR3 sequences, with approximately 32% as singletons. Material for sequencing was blood. These receptors came from a woman in her twenties or thirties in good health.

V is TRBV27 and J is TRBJ2-7, with a tentative D call TRBD2 (7 bases). V lost 8 bases to trimming and J lost 1 base, with 12 bases between them. Per germline, CDR1 MNHEY and CDR2 SMNVEV (reference sequence). This CDR3 is 13 amino acids long. CDR3 bases: TGTGCCAGCGGGGGGGCGGGATCCTACGAGCAGTACTTC. Translating it yields CASGGAGSYEQYF.

This clonotype was observed a handful of times. The genes are TRBV11-3 and TRBJ2-1; 8 positions match TRBD1. Unmatched junction bases numbered 7, after V lost 1 base and J lost 5 bases. This CDR3 spans 16 amino acids. The germline V gene encodes CDR1 SGHNT and CDR2 YENEEA. This CDR3 is CASSLAGGELNNEQFF. CDR3 nucleotide sequence: TGTGCCAGCAGCTTAGCAGGGGGCGAGCTTAACAATGAGCAGTTCTTC.

V gene TRBV4-1 combines with J gene TRBJ2-6; D unclear. Trimming pared 6 bases from V and 0 bases from J, leaving 12 bases between. CDR3 length: 16 amino acids. Germline CDR1 MGHRA, CDR2 YSYEKL. For the CDR3, the DNA is TGCGCCAGCAGTCAGTACATGCTCTCTGGGGCCAACGTCCTGACTTTC. This translates into CASSQYMLSGANVLTF.

In its sample, this clonotype was seen a few times. V is TRBV13 and J is TRBJ2-5; possible D gene TRBD2, 6 bases. Trimming left V 4 bases short and J 2 bases short, with 11 bases between. The germline V gene has CDR1 PRHDT and CDR2 FYEKMQ (reference sequence). The CDR3 length is 14 residues. CDR3 amino acids: CASSYREIQETQYF. The CDR3 nucleotides read TGTGCCAGCAGCTACCGGGAGATACAAGAGACCCAGTACTTC.

As DNA, the CDR3 is TGCGCCAGCAGCCAAGAGACTAGCGGGGCCGTCTACGAGCAGTACTTC. It is translated as CASSQETSGAVYEQYF. This rearrangement joins TRBV4-1 to TRBJ2-7, with TRBD2 matching over 11 bases. J was trimmed by 3 bases and V by 0 bases; bases with no gene match: 4. In germline, CDR1 is MGHRA, CDR2 YSYEKL. The CDR3 runs to 16 residues.

This clonotype turned up a few times. J is TRBJ2-7 and V is TRBV20-1, with a weak D call TRBD1 (6 bases). The ends were cut back, 4 bases at V and 4 bases at J, with 20 bases in the middle. Per the germline V gene, CDR1 is DFQATT and CDR2 is SNEGSKA (reference sequence). This CDR3 comprises 15 residues. CDR3 in amino acids: CSAIPPGAVGYEQYF. The CDR3 nucleotides read TGCAGTGCTATCCCTCCAGGGGCTGTGGGTTACGAGCAGTACTTC.